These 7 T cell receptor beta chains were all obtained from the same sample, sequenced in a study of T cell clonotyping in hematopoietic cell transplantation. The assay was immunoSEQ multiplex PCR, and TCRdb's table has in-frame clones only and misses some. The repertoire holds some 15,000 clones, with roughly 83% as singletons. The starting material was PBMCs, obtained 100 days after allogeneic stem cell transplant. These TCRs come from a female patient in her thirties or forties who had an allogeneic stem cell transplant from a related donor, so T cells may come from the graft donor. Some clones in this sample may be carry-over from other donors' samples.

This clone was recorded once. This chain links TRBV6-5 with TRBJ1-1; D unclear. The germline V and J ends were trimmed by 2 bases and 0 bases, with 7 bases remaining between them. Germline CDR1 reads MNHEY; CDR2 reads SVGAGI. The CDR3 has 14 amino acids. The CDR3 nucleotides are TGTGCCAGCAGTTACCCCGGGATGAACACTGAAGCTTTCTTT. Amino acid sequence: CASSYPGMNTEAFF.

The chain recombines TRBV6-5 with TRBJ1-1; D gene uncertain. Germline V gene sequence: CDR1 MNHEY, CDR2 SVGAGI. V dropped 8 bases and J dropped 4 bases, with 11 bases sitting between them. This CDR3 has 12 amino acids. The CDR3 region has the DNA TGTGCCAGCGGTTCCCTGGGCACTGAAGCTTTCTTT. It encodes CASGSLGTEAFF.

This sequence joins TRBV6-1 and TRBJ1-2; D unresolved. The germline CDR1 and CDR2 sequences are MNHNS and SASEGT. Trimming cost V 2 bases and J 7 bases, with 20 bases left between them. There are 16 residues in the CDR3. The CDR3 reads CASSERAWAPLTGYTF. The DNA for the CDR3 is TGTGCCAGCAGTGAACGAGCCTGGGCCCCCTTGACTGGCTACACCTTC.

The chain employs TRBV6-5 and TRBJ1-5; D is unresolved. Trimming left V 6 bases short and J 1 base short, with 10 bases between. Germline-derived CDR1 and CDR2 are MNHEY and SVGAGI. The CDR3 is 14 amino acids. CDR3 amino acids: CASRPFGSNQPQHF. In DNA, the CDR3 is TGTGCCAGCAGGCCATTCGGGAGCAATCAGCCCCAGCATTTT.

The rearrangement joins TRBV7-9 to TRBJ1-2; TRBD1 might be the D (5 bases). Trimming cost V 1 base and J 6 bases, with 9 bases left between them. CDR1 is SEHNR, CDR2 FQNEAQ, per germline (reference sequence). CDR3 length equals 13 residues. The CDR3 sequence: CASSLVRGDGYTF. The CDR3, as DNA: TGTGCCAGCAGCTTAGTTCGGGGCGATGGCTACACCTTC.

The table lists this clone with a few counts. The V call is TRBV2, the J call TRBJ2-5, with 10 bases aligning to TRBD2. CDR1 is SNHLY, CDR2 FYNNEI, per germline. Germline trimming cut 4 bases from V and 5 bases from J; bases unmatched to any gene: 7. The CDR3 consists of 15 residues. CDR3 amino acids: CASSVTSGVGETQYF. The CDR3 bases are TGTGCCAGCAGTGTCACTAGCGGGGTAGGGGAGACCCAGTACTTC.

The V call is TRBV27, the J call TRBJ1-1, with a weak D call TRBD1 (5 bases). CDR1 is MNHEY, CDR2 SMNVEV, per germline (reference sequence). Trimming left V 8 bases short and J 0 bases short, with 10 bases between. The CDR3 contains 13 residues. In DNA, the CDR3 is TGTGCCAGCGGGCGGGGCATGAACACTGAAGCTTTCTTT. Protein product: CASGRGMNTEAFF.